This T cell receptor beta chain derives from a study of identical twins. General study points: Clonotypes of the beta chain that were abundant in cord blood carried fewer insertions (memory repertoires showed none).

TCRdb ran MiXCR on the 5' RACE reads and lists one entry per CDR3 protein. Of approximately 630,000 distinct CDR3 sequences listed, just over 7% are singletons. The CDR3 is 16 residues long. V lost 8 bases to trimming and J lost 9 bases; unmatched junction nucleotides: 18. Germline CDR1 reads SNHLY; CDR2 reads FYNNEI. As for this clonotype: What it binds is not known.

The same sample was also used in a study of yellow fever vaccine responses in identical twins.

The clonotype comes from a woman between 18 and 29 years old in good health. The rearrangement joins TRBV2 to TRBJ2-1; 8 bases align to TRBD2. The sequencing sample was made of PBMCs. The CDR3 is CASGNGLAPRGSEQFF. Here the CDR3 DNA reads TGTGCCAGCGGGAACGGACTAGCCCCGCGGGGAAGTGAGCAGTTCTTC.